This TCR beta chain was sequenced for a study of graft-versus-host responses after intestinal transplantation. The repertoire was sequenced with immunoSEQ multiplex PCR; TCRdb's copy has only in-frame clones and lacks some. The table lists nearly 100,000 clones, around 90% of them singletons. The germline gives CDR1 MRHNA, CDR2 SNTAGT. The CDR3 runs 15 residues. V was pared by 0 bases and J by 2 bases, with 1 base of the junction left unmatched. This clone was seen a handful of times. Different DNA sequences within this sample yield the same CDR3. The receptor was isolated from a human patient who received an intestinal transplant, so some T cells may come from the graft donor. The specimen comprised PBMCs, sampled around 68 weeks after intestinal transplant. The chain recombines TRBV6-4 with TRBJ2-1; 7 bases map to TRBD2. CDR3 sequence reads: CASSDSGGAYNEQFF. CDR3 DNA sequence: TGTGCCAGCAGTGACTCGGGGGGGGCCTACAATGAGCAGTTCTTC.